The rows below give T cell receptor beta chains drawn from one sample of a study of shared clonotypes between healthy human individuals. Assay used: immunoSEQ multiplex PCR; TCRdb lists only in-frame clones, some missing. The sample records millions of clones, approximately 93% being singletons. Sequencing was done on a sample of naive CD4+ T cells from PBMCs. These TCRs come from a man between 18 and 29 years old in good health. Some clones in this sample may be carry-over from other donors' samples. The conserved cysteine and the conserved F or W are not part of the CDR3 here. D genes are given only for firm matches.

CDR3: AISAGLAGSAKNIQY
D: TRBD2
J: TRBJ2-4
V: TRBV10-3

CDR3: ASSLTRGGKTQY
D: -
J: TRBJ2-5
V: TRBV23-1

CDR3: ASSPSPTQPQH
D: -
J: TRBJ1-5
V: TRBV13

CDR3: ASSEVPEAYEQY
D: -
J: TRBJ2-7
V: TRBV10-2

CDR3: ASSEVTDAYEQY
D: -
J: TRBJ2-7
V: TRBV6-1

CDR3: SVGNALLASTDTQY
D: -
J: TRBJ2-3
V: TRBV29-1

CDR3: ASSVSGLANSPLH
D: -
J: TRBJ1-6
V: TRBV9

CDR3: ASSPGGGTEAF
D: TRBD1
J: TRBJ1-1
V: TRBV7-8

CDR3: ASRTDRAYTDTQY
D: TRBD1
J: TRBJ2-3
V: TRBV7-2

CDR3: ASSLAGAEGNIQY
D: -
J: TRBJ2-4
V: TRBV7-9

CDR3: ASSLALVQASSEQY
D: -
J: TRBJ2-7
V: TRBV5-1

CDR3: ASSLNRGAGYT
D: -
J: TRBJ1-2
V: TRBV27

CDR3: ASSYGAGVVGGYT
D: -
J: TRBJ1-2
V: TRBV6-5

CDR3: ATTTGTNTEAF
D: TRBD1
J: TRBJ1-1
V: TRBV5-1

CDR3: ASSGSNSNQPQH
D: -
J: TRBJ1-5
V: TRBV18

CDR3: ASSPSGRADETQY
D: TRBD2
J: TRBJ2-5
V: TRBV9

CDR3: ASSSPSGRSTGELF
D: TRBD2
J: TRBJ2-2
V: TRBV18

CDR3: ASSTRLAGANYNEQF
D: TRBD2
J: TRBJ2-1
V: TRBV11-2

CDR3: ASALRSHSTDTQY
D: -
J: TRBJ2-3
V: TRBV7-3

CDR3: ASSSTGSGANVLT
D: -
J: TRBJ2-6
V: TRBV28

CDR3: ASSYPGAKNIQY
D: -
J: TRBJ2-4
V: TRBV28

CDR3: ASSQGNDYEQY
D: -
J: TRBJ2-7
V: TRBV18

CDR3: ASSPRGLLNTEAF
D: -
J: TRBJ1-1
V: TRBV5-1